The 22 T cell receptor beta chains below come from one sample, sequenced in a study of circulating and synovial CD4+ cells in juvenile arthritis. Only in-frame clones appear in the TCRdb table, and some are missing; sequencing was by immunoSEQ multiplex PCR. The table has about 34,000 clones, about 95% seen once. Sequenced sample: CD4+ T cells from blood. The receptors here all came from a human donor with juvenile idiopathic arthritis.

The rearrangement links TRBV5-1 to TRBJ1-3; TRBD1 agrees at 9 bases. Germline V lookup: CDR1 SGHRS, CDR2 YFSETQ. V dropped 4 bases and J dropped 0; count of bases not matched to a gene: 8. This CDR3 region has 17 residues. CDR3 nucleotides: TGCGCCAGCAGCACCGGGACAGGGAAAAGCTCTGGAAACACCATATATTTT. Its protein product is CASSTGTGKSSGNTIYF.

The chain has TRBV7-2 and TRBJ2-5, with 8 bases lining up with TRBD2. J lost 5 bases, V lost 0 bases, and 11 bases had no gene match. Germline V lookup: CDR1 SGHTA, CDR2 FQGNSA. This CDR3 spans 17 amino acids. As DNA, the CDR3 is TGTGCCAGCAGCTTAGCGCGCGTGCGGGGGGCCGGGGAGACCCAGTACTTC. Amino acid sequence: CASSLARVRGAGETQYF.

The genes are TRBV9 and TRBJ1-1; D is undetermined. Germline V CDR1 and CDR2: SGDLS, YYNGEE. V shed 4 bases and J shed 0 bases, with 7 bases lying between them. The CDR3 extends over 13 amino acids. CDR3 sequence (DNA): TGTGCCAGCAGCCTCCTAATGAACACTGAAGCTTTCTTT. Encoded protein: CASSLLMNTEAFF.

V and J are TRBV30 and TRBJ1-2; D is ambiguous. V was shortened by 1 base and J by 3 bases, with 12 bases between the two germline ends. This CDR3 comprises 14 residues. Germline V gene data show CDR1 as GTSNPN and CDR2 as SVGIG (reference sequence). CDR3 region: CAWSESSLDYGYTF. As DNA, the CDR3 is TGTGCCTGGAGTGAGAGTAGCCTTGACTATGGCTACACCTTC.

The CDR3 DNA sequence: TGCGCCAGCAGCCCCGGACTAGCGGTTTACAATGAGCAGTTCTTC. Translated, it gives CASSPGLAVYNEQFF. J is TRBJ2-1 and V is TRBV4-1; 10 bases fit TRBD2. Germline assignment: CDR1 MGHRA and CDR2 YSYEKL. After removal of 4 bases from V and 4 bases from J, the junction contained 4 bases not matched to a gene. The length of the CDR3 is 15 residues.

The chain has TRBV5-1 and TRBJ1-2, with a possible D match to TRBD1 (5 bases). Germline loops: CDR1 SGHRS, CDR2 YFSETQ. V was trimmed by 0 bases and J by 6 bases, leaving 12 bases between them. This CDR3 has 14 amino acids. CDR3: CASSLAGQGDGYTF. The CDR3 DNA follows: TGCGCCAGCAGCTTGGCCGGGCAGGGCGATGGCTACACCTTC.

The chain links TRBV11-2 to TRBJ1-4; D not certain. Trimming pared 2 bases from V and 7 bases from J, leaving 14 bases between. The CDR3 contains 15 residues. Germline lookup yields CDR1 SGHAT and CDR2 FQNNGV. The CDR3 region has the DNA TGTGCCAGCAGCTTATATTTGGCTCGGGGTGAAAAACTGTTTTTT. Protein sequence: CASSLYLARGEKLFF.

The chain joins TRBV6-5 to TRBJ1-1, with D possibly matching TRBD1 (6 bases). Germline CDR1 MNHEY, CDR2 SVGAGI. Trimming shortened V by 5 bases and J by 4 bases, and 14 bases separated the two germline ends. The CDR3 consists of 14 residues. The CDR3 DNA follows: TGTGCCAGCAGTCACAACAGGGAAACCACTGAAGCTTTCTTT. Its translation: CASSHNRETTEAFF.

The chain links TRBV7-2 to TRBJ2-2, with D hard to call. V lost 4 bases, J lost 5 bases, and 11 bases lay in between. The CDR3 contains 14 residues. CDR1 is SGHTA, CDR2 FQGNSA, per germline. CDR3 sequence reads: CASSWMRRTGELFF. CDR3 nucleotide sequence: TGTGCCAGCAGCTGGATGAGGCGAACCGGGGAGCTGTTTTTT.

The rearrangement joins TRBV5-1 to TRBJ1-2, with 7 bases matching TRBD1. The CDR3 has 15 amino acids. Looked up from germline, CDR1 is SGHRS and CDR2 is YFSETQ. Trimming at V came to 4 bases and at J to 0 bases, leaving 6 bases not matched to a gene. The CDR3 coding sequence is TGCGCCAGCAGCGGAGGGGACAGACCTAACTATGGCTACACCTTC. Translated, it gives CASSGGDRPNYGYTF.

CDR3 amino acids: CAISEGRGRPLGDTEAFF. The DNA for the CDR3 is TGTGCCATCAGTGAGGGCAGGGGGCGGCCGCTGGGCGACACTGAAGCTTTCTTT. V is TRBV10-3 and J is TRBJ1-1; TRBD1 aligns across 8 bases. The CDR3 has 18 residues. V lost 2 bases to trimming and J lost 3 bases; unmatched junction nucleotides: 14. Per germline, CDR1 ENHRY and CDR2 SYGVKD.

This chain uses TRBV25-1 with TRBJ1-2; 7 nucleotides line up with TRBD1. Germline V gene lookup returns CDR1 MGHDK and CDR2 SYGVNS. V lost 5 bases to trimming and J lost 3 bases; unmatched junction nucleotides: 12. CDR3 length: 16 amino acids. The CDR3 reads CASSSEGQKPYYGYTF. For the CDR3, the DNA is TGTGCCAGCAGTTCTGAGGGACAGAAGCCTTACTATGGCTACACCTTC.

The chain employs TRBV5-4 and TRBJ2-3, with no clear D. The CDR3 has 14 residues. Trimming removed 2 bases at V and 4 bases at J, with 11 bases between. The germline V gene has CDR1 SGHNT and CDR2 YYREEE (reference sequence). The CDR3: CASSFFPVADTQYF. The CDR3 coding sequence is TGTGCCAGCAGCTTCTTCCCGGTCGCAGATACGCAGTATTTT.

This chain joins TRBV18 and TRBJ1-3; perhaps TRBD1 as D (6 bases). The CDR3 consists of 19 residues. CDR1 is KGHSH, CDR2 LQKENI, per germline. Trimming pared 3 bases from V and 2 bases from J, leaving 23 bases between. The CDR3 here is CASSPRGTGPQVAGNTIYF. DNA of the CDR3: TGTGCCAGCTCACCCCGGGGTACAGGGCCCCAGGTCGCTGGAAACACCATATATTTT. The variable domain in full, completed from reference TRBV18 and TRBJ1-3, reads NAGVMQNPRHLVRRRGQEARLRCSPMKGHSHVYWYRQLPEEGLKFMVYLQKENIIDESGMPKERFSAEFPKEGPSILRIQQVVRGDSAAYFCASSPRGTGPQVAGNTIYFGEGSWLTVV.

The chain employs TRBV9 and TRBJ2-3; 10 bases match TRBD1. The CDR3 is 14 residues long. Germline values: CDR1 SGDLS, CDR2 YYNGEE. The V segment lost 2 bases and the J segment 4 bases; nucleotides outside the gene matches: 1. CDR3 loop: CASSVDRGSDTQYF. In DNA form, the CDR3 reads TGTGCCAGCAGCGTGGACAGGGGGTCAGATACGCAGTATTTT. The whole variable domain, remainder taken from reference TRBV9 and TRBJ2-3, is DSGVTQTPKHLITATGQRVTLRCSPRSGDLSVYWYQQSLDQGLQFLIQYYNGEERAKGNILERFSAQQFPDLHSELNLSSLELGDSALYFCASSVDRGSDTQYFGPGTRLTVL.

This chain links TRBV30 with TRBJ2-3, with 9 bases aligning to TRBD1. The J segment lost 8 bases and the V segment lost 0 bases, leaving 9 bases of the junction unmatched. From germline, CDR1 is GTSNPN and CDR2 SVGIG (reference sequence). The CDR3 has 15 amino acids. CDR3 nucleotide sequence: TGTGCCTGGAGTGTACCGGGACAGGGACCCCCTACGCAGTATTTT. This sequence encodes CAWSVPGQGPPTQYF.

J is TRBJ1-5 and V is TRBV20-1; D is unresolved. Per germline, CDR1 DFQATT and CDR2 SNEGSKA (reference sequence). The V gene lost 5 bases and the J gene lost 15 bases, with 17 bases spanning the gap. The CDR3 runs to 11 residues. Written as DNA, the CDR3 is TGCAGTGCTCCTACGGGTCCCACACGGCATTTT. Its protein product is CSAPTGPTRHF.

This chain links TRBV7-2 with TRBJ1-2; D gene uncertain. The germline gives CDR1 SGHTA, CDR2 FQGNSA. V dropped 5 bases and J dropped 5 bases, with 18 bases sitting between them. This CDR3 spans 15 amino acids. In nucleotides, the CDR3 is TGTGCCAGCAGCCCGGGTGTGGCTATTTCTTATGGCTACACCTTC. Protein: CASSPGVAISYGYTF.

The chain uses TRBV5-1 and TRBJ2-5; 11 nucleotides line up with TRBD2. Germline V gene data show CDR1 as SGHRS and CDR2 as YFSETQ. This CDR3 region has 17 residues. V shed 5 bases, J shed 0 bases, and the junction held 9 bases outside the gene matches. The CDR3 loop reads CASRPGTSGKYQETQYF. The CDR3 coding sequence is TGCGCCAGCAGACCTGGGACTAGCGGAAAGTACCAAGAGACCCAGTACTTC.

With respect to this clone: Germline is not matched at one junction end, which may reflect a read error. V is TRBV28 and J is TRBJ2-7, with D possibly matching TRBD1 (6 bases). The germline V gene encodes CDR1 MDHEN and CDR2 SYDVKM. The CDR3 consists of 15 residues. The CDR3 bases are TGTGCCAGCAGCTCGGGCAGGGGATCCGTCGGCGAGCAGCACTTC. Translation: CASSSGRGSVGEQHF.

Written as DNA, the CDR3 is TGTGCCAGCAGATTACGGGACAGACCCTATGGCTACACCTTC. Translation gives CASRLRDRPYGYTF. V usage is TRBV6-5 and J usage is TRBJ1-2; 7 nucleotides line up with TRBD1. The length of the CDR3 is 14 residues. After removal of 6 bases from V and 4 bases from J, the junction contained 8 bases not matched to a gene. The V gene's germline CDR1 is MNHEY and CDR2 SVGAGI.

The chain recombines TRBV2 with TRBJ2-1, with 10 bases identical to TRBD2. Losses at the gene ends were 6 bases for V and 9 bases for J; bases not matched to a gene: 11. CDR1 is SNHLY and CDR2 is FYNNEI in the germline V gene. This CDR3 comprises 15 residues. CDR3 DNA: TGTGCCAGCAGCCCCACTAGCGGGAAAACTGGTGAGCAGTTCTTC. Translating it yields CASSPTSGKTGEQFF.